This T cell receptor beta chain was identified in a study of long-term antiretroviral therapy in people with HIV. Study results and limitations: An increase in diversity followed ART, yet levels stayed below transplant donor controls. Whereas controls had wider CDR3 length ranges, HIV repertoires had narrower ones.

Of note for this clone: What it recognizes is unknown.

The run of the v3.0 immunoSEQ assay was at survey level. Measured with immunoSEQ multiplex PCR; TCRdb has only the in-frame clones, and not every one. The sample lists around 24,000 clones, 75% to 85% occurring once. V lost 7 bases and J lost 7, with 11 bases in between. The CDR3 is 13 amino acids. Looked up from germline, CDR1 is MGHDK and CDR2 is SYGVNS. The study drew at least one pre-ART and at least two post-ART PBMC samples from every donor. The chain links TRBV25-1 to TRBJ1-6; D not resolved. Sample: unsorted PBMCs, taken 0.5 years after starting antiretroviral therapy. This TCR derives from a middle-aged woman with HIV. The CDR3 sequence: CASTGLINSPLHF. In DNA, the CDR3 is TGTGCCAGCACCGGACTTATCAATTCACCCCTCCACTTT.